This record looks at one T cell receptor beta chain sequence and its context. The data originate from a study of blood T cell repertoires in COVID-19. In the original analysis: Reference gene primer amplification in the assay estimated nucleated cell counts. Clones were read by immunoSEQ multiplex PCR, and TCRdb kept only the in-frame ones, dropping some. The DNA gave D and trimming, while V, J and clone size come from that table. The repertoire holds some 200,000 clones, with around 80% as singletons. The TCR sequence derives from an elderly woman with acute or convalescent COVID-19. Sequencing was carried out using peripheral blood.

As DNA, the CDR3 is TGTGCCAGCAGCGTAGCTGGGACTAGCAGACACAATGAGCAGTTCTTC. Translated, it gives CASSVAGTSRHNEQFF. The chain links TRBV9 to TRBJ2-1; TRBD2 matches 9 bases. The V and J ends lost 0 bases and 5 bases, in that order; junction bases with no gene match: 6. CDR1 SGDLS and CDR2 YYNGEE come from the germline V gene. The CDR3 is 16 residues long.